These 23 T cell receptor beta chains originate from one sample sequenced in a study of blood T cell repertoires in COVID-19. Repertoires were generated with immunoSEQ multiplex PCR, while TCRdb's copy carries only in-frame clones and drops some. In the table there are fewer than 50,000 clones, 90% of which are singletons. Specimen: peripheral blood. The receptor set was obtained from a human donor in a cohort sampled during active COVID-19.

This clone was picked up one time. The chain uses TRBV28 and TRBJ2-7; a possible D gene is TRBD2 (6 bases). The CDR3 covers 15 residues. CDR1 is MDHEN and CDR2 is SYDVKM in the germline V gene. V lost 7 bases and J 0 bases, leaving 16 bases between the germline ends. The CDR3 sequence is CASTWAGTYSYEQYF. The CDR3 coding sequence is TGTGCCAGCACCTGGGCTGGGACTTACTCCTACGAGCAGTACTTC.

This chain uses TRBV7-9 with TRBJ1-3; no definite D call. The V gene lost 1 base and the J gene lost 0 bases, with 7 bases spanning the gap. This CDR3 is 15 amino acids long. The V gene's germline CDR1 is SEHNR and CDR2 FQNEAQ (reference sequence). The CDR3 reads CASSLVSDSGNTIYF. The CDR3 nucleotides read TGTGCCAGCAGCTTAGTTTCAGACTCTGGAAACACCATATATTTT.

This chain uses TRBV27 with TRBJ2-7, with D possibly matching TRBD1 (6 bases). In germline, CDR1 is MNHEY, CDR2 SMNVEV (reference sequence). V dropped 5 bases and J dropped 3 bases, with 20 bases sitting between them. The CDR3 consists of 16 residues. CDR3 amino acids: CASSPRTDGENYEQYF. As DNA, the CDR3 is TGTGCCAGCAGTCCCAGGACAGATGGGGAGAACTACGAGCAGTACTTC.

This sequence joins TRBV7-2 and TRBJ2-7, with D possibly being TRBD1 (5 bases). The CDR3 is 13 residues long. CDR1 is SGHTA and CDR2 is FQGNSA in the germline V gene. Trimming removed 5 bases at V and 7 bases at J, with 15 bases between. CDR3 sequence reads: CASSRYESGEQYF. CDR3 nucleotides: TGTGCCAGCAGCCGGTACGAATCAGGGGAGCAGTACTTC. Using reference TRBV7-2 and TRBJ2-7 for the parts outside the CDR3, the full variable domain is GAGVSQSPSNKVTEKGKDVELRCDPISGHTALYWYRQSLGQGLEFLIYFQGNSAPDKSGLPSDRFSAERTGGSVSTLTIQRTQQEDSAVYLCASSRYESGEQYFGPGTRLTVT.

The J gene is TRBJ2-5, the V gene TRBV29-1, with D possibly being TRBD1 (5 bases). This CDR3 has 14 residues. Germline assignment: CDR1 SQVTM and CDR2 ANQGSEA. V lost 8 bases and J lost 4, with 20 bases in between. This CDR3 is CSSRAGRSGETQYF. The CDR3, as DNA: TGCAGCTCCAGGGCTGGCAGGAGTGGAGAGACCCAGTACTTC.

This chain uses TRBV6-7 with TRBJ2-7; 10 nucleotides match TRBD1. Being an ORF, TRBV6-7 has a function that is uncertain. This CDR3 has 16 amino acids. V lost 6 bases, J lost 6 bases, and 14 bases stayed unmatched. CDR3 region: CASSSPGTGDVGEQYV. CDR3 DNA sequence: TGTGCCAGCAGCTCCCCAGGGACAGGGGATGTTGGCGAGCAGTACGTC.

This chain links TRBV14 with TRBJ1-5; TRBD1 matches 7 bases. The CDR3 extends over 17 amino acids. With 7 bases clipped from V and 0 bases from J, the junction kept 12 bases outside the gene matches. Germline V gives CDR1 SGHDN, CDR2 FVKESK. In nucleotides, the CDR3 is TGTGCCAGCAACCCCCGGGACAGCGTAGATAGCAATCAGCCCCAGCATTTT. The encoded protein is CASNPRDSVDSNQPQHF. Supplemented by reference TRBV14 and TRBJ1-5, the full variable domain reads EAGVTQFPSHSVIEKGQTVTLRCDPISGHDNLYWYRRVMGKEIKFLLHFVKESKQDESGMPNNRFLAERTGGTYSTLKVQPAELEDSGVYFCASNPRDSVDSNQPQHFGDGTRLSIL.

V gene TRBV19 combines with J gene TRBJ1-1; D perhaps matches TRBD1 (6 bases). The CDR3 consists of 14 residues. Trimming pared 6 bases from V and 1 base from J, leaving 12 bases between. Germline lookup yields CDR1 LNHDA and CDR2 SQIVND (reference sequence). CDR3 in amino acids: CASSFDRPNTEAFF. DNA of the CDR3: TGTGCCAGTAGCTTCGACAGGCCGAACACTGAAGCTTTCTTT.

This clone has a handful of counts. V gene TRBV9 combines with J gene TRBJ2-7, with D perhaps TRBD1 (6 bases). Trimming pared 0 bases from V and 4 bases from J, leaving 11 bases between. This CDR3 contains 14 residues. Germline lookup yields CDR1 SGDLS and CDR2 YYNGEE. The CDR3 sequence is CASSVAGRGYEQYV. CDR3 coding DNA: TGTGCCAGCAGCGTAGCCGGCAGGGGATACGAGCAGTACGTC.

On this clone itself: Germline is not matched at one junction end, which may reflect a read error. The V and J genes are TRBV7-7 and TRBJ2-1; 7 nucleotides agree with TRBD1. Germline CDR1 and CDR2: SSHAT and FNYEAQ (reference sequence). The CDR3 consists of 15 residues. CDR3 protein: CASSPDRASYNEQFF. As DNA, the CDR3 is TGTGCTAGCAGCCCCGACAGGGCTTCCTACAATGAGCAGTTCTTC.

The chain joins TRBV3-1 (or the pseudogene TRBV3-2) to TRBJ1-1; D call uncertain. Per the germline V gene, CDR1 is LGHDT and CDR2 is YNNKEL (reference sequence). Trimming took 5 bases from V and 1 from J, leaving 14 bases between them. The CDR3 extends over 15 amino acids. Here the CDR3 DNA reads TGTGCCAGCAGCGAAGGGTCCAGGCCGAACACTGAAGCTTTCTTT. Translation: CASSEGSRPNTEAFF.

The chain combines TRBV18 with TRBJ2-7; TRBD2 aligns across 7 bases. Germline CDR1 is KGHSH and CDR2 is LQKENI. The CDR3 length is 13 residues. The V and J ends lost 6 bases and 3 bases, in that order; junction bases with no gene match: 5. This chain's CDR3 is CASSMGRDYEQYV. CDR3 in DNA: TGTGCCAGCTCCATGGGGAGGGACTACGAGCAGTACGTC.

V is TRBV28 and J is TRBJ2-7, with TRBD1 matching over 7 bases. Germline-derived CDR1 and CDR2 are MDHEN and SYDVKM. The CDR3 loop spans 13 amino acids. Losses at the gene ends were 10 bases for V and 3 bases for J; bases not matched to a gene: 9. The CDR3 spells CATGQVNNYEQYF. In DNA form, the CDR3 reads TGTGCCACCGGACAGGTGAACAACTACGAGCAGTACTTC.

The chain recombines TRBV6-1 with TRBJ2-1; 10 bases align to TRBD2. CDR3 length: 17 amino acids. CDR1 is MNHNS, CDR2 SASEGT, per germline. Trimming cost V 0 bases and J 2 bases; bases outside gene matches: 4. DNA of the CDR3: TGTGCCAGCAGTGAAGCCCAGAGCGGGAGGGCCTACAATGAGCAGTTCTTC. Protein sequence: CASSEAQSGRAYNEQFF.

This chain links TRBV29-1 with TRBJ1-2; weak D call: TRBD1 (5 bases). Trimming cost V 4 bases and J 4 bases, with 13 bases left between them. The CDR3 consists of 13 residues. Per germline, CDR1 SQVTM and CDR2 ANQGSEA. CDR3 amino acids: CSVGRGTPYGYTF. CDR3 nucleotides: TGCAGCGTTGGTAGGGGCACCCCCTATGGCTACACCTTC.

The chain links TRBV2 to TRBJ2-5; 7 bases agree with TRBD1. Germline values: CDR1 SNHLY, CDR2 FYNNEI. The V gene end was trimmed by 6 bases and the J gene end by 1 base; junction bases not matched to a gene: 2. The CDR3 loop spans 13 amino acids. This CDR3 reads CASSGQAQETQYF. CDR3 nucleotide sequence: TGTGCCAGCAGCGGACAGGCCCAAGAGACCCAGTACTTC.

The CDR3 DNA reads TGTGCCAGTAGTATGAATGGCGGACAGCTGAACACTGAAGCTTTCTTT. It translates to CASSMNGGQLNTEAFF. The chain carries TRBV19 and TRBJ1-1; TRBD1 might be the D (6 bases). V was shortened by 3 bases and J by 0 bases, with 14 bases between the two germline ends. This CDR3 is 16 amino acids long. Germline V gene data show CDR1 as LNHDA and CDR2 as SQIVND (reference sequence).

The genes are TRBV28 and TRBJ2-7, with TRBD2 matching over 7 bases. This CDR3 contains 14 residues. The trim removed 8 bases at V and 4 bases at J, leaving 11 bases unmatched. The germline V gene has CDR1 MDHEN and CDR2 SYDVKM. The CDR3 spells CASHTGGRRYEQYF. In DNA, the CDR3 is TGTGCCAGCCATACTGGCGGGAGAAGGTACGAGCAGTACTTC. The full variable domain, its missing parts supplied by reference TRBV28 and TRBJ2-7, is DVKVTQSSRYLVKRTGEKVFLECVQDMDHENMFWYRQDPGLGLRLIYFSYDVKMKEKGDIPEGYSVSREKKERFSLILESASTNQTSMYLCASHTGGRRYEQYFGPGTRLTVT.

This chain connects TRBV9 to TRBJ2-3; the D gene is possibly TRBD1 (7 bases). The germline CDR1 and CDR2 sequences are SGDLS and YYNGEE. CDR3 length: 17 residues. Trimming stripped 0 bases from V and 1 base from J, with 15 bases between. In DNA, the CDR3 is TGTGCCAGCAGCGTAGAAAGGGGGCGGAGGGGCACAGATACGCAGTATTTT. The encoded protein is CASSVERGRRGTDTQYF.

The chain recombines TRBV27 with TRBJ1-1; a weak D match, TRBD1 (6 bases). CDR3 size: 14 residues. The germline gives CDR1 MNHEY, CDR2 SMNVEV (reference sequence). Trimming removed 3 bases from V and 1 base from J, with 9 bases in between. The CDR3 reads CASSLGARNTEAFF. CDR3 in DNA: TGTGCCAGCAGTTTGGGGGCGCGGAACACTGAAGCTTTCTTT.

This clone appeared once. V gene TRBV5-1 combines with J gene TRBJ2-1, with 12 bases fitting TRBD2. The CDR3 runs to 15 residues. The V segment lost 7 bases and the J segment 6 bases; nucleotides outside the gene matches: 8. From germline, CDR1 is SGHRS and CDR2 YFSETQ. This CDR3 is CASRLLTSGSNEQFF. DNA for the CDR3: TGCGCCAGCCGACTACTGACTAGCGGGAGCAATGAGCAGTTCTTC. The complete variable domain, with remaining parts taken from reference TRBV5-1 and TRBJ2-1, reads KAGVTQTPRYLIKTRGQQVTLSCSPISGHRSVSWYQQTPGQGLQFLFEYFSETQRNKGNFPGRFSGRQFSNSRSEMNVSTLELGDSALYLCASRLLTSGSNEQFFGPGTRLTVL.

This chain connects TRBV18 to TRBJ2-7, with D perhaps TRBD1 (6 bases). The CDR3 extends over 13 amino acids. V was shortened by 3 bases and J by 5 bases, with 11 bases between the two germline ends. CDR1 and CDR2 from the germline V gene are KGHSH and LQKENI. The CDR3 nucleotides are TGTGCCAGCTCACCTACACAGGGTAACGAGCAGTACGTC. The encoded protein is CASSPTQGNEQYV.

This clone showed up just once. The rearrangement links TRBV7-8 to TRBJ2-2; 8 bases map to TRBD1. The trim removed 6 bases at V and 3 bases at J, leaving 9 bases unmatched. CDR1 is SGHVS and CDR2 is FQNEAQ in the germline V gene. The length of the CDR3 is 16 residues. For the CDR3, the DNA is TGTGCCAGCAGTAACGCAGGACAGGGTTACACCGGGGAGCTGTTTTTT. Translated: CASSNAGQGYTGELFF.